The entry below gives a single TCR beta chain sequence along with its context. Its target is unknown. The CDR3 contains 15 residues. The germline V gene encodes CDR1 SGHTA and CDR2 FQGTGA. V gave up 5 bases and J gave up 3 bases; unmatched junction bases: 6. The data stem from a study of T cell responses to AZD1222 COVID-19 vaccine. Study-level results: Only five or six individuals given AZD1222 were seropositive at baseline.

Clones were sequenced by immunoSEQ multiplex PCR, and TCRdb holds only the in-frame ones, with some missing. The table has about 200,000 clones, more than 85% seen once; the top ten hold roughly 3.5%. This rearrangement joins TRBV7-3 to TRBJ2-1; TRBD2 matches 8 bases. The receptor comes from an adult who received the AZD1222 COVID-19 vaccine. The sample in question was peripheral blood, obtained 28 days after the second AZD1222 dose. The CDR3 coding sequence is TGTGCCAGCAGCCGGACTAGCCACAACTACAATGAGCAGTTCTTC. Amino acid sequence: CASSRTSHNYNEQFF.